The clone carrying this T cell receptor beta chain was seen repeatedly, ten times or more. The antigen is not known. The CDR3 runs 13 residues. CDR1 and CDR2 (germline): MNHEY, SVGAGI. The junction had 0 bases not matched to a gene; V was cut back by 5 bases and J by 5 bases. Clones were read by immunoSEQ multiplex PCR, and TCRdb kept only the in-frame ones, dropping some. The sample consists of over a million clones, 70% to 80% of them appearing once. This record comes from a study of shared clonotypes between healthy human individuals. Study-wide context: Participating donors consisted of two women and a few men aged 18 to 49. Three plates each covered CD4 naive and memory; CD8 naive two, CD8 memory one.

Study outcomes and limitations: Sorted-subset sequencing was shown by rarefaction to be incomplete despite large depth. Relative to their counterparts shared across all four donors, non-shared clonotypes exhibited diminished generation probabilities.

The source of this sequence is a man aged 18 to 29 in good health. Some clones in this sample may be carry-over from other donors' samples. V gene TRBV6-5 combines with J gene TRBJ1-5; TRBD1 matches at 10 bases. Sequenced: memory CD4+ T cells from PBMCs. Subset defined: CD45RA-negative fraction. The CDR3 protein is CASSGQGDQPQHF. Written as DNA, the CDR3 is TGTGCCAGCAGTGGACAGGGGGATCAGCCCCAGCATTTT.